Following are 4 T cell receptor beta chains from one sample sequenced in a study of CD8 T cells in ankylosing spondylitis. MiXCR was run by TCRdb on the 5' RACE reads, yielding one entry per CDR3 protein. This table has about 240,000 distinct CDR3 sequences, about 10% appearing once. The sequencing sample was made of blood, either unsorted or a sorted T cell fraction (not recorded which). These receptors were collected from a male donor with ankylosing spondylitis or in good health (not recorded which).

This clonotype has ten or more counts. The chain recombines TRBV27 with TRBJ1-4; D is possibly TRBD1 (5 bases). The V gene lost 5 bases and the J gene lost 0 bases, with 10 bases spanning the gap. This CDR3 spans 15 amino acids. The V gene's germline CDR1 is MNHEY and CDR2 SMNVEV (reference sequence). CDR3 protein: CASSRGFPTNEKLFF. For the CDR3, the DNA is TGTGCCAGCAGTCGGGGCTTCCCAACTAATGAAAAACTGTTTTTT.

This clonotype occurred many times. This chain links TRBV20-1 with TRBJ2-7; D gene ambiguous. The CDR3 is made up of 13 amino acids. Deletions cut 3 bases from V and 1 base from J, with 10 bases between. Germline V gene sequence: CDR1 DFQATT, CDR2 SNEGSKA (reference sequence). Written as DNA, the CDR3 is TGCAGTGCTAGCCAAACATCTTCCTACGAGCAGTACTTC. This codes for CSASQTSSYEQYF.

This clonotype was counted ten times or more. The chain combines TRBV5-1 with TRBJ2-2; 9 nucleotides line up with TRBD1. This CDR3 spans 15 amino acids. From germline, CDR1 is SGHRS and CDR2 YFSETQ. The V gene end was trimmed by 0 bases and the J gene end by 6 bases; junction bases not matched to a gene: 3. Here the CDR3 DNA reads TGCGCCAGCAGCTTGGACAGGGGGCTAGCCGGGGAGCTGTTTTTT. Its protein is CASSLDRGLAGELFF.

This clonotype was seen many times. V and J are TRBV3-1 and TRBJ1-3, with TRBD1 as a possible D gene (6 bases). With 1 base removed from V and 0 bases from J, the gap between germline ends came to 13 bases. Per germline, CDR1 LGHDT and CDR2 YNNKEL (reference sequence). The CDR3 extends over 17 amino acids. The CDR3 DNA sequence: TGTGCCAGCAGCCAAGCCGAGGACAGCATCTCTGGAAACACCATATATTTT. Residues: CASSQAEDSISGNTIYF.